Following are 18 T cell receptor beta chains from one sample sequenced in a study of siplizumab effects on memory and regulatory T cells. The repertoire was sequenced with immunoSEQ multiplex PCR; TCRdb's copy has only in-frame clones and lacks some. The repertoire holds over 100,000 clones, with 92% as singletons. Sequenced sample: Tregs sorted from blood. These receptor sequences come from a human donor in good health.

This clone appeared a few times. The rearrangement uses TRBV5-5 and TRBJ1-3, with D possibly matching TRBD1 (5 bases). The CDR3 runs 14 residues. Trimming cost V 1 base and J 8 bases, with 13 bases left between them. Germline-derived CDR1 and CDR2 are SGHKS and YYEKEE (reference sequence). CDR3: CASSLYRPQDTIYF. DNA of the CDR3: TGTGCCAGCAGCTTGTACAGGCCCCAGGACACCATATATTTT.

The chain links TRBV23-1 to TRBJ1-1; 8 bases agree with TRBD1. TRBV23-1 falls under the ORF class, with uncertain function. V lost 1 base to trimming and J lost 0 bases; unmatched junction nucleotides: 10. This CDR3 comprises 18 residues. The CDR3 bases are TGCGCCAGCAGTCAATTGAGCGCGGGACAGGTAATGAACACTGAAGCTTTCTTT. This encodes CASSQLSAGQVMNTEAFF.

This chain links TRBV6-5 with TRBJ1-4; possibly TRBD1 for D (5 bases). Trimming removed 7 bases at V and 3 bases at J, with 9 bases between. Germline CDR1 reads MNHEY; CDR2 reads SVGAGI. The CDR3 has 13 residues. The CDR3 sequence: CASIPRANEKLFF. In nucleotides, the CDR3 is TGTGCCAGCATCCCCAGGGCTAATGAAAAACTGTTTTTT.

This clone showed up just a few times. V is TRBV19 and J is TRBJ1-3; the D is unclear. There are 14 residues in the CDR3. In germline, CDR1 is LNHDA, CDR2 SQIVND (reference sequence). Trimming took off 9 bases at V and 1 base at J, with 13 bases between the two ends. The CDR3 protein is CASAIGRSGNTIYF. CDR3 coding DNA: TGTGCCAGCGCCATCGGGAGGTCTGGAAACACCATATATTTT.

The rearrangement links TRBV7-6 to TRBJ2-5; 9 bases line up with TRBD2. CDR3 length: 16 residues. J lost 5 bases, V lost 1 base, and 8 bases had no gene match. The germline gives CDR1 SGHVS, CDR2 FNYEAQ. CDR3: CASSLGAGGSRETQYF. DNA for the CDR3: TGTGCCAGCAGCTTAGGAGCGGGAGGTTCTCGGGAGACCCAGTACTTC. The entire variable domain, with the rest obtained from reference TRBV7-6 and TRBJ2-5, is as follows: GAGVSQSPRYKVTKRGQDVALRCDPISGHVSLYWYRQALGQGPEFLTYFNYEAQQDKSGLPNDRFSAERPEGSISTLTIQRTEQRDSAMYRCASSLGAGGSRETQYFGPGTRLLVL.

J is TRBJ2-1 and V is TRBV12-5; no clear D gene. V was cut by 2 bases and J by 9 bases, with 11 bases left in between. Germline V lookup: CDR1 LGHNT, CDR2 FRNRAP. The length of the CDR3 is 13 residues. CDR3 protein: CASGLRFSGEQFF. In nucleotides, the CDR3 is TGTGCTAGTGGTTTGAGGTTTTCCGGTGAGCAGTTCTTC. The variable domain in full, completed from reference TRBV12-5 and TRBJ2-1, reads DARVTQTPRHKVTEMGQEVTMRCQPILGHNTVFWYRQTMMQGLELLAYFRNRAPLDDSGMPKDRFSAEMPDATLATLKIQPSEPRDSAVYFCASGLRFSGEQFFGPGTRLTVL.

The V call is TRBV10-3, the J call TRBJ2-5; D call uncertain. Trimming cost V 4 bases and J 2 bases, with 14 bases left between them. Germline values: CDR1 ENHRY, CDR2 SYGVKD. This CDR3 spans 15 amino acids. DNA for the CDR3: TGTGCCATCAGTGCAGTGACGCAGAAACAAGAGACCCAGTACTTC. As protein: CAISAVTQKQETQYF.

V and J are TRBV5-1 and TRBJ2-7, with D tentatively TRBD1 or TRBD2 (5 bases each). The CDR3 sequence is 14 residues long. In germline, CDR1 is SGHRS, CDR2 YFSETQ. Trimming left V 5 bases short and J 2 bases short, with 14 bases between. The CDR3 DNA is TGCGCCAGCAGTTCTTGGGACGGCACCTACGAGCAGTACTTC. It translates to CASSSWDGTYEQYF.

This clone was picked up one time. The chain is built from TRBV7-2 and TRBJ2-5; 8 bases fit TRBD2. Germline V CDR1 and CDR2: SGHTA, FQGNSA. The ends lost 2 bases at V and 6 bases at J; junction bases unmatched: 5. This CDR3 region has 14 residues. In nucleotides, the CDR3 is TGTGCCAGCAGCTTATCGGGGGGGCCTCAGACCCAGTACTTC. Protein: CASSLSGGPQTQYF.

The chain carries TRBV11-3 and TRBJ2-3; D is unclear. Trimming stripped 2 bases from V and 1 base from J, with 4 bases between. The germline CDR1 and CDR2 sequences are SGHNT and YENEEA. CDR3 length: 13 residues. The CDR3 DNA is TGTGCCAGCAGCTTATTGGGCACAGATACGCAGTATTTT. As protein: CASSLLGTDTQYF.

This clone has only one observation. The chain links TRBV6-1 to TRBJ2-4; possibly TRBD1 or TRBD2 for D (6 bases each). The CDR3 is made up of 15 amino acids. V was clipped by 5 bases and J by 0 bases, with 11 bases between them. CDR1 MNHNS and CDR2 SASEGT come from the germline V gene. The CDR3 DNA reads TGTGCCAGCAGTCAAGGGGGGCTAGCCAAAAACATTCAGTACTTC. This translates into CASSQGGLAKNIQYF.

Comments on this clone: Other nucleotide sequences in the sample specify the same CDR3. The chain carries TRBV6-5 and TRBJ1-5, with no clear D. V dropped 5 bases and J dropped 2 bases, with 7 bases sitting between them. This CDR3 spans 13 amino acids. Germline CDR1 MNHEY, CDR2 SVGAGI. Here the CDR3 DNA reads TGTGCCAGCAGTCGTCAGGGCAATCAGCCCCAGCATTTT. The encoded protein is CASSRQGNQPQHF.

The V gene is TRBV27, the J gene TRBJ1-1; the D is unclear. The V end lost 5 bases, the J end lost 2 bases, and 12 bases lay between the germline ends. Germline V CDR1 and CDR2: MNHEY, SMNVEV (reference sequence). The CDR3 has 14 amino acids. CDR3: CASSMTISNTEAFF. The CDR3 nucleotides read TGTGCCAGCAGTATGACTATAAGCAACACTGAAGCTTTCTTT.

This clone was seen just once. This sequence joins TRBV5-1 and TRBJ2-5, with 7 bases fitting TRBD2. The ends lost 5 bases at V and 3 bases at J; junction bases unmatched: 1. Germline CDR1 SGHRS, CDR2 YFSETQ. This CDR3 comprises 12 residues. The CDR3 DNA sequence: TGCGCCAGCAGGCTAGCGGAAGAGACCCAGTACTTC. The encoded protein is CASRLAEETQYF.

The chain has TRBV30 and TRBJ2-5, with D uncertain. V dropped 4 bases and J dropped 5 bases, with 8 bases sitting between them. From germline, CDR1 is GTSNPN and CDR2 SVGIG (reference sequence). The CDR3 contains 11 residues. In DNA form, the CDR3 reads TGTGCCTGGACGCGGAAGGAGACCCAGTACTTC. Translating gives CAWTRKETQYF.

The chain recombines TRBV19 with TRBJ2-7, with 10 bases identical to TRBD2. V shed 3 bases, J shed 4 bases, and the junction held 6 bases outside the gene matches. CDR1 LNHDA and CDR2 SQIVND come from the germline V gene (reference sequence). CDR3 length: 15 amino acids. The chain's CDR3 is CASSISGGASYEQYF. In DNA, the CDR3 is TGTGCCAGTAGTATCAGCGGGGGGGCCTCATACGAGCAGTACTTC. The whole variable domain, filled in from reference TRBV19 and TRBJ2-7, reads DGGITQSPKYLFRKEGQNVTLSCEQNLNHDAMYWYRQDPGQGLRLIYYSQIVNDFQKGDIAEGYSVSREKKESFPLTVTSAQKNPTAFYLCASSISGGASYEQYFGPGTRLTVT.

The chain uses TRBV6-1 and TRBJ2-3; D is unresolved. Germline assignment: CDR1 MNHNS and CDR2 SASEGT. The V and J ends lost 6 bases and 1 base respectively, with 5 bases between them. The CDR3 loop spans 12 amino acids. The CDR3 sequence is CASSLGTDTQYF. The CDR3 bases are TGTGCCAGCAGCCTCGGCACAGATACGCAGTATTTT.

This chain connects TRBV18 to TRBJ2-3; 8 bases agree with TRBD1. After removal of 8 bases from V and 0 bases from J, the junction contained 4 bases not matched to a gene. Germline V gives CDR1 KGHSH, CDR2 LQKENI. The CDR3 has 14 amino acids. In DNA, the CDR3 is TGTGCCAGCAAAGGACAGGGAAGCACAGATACGCAGTATTTT. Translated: CASKGQGSTDTQYF.